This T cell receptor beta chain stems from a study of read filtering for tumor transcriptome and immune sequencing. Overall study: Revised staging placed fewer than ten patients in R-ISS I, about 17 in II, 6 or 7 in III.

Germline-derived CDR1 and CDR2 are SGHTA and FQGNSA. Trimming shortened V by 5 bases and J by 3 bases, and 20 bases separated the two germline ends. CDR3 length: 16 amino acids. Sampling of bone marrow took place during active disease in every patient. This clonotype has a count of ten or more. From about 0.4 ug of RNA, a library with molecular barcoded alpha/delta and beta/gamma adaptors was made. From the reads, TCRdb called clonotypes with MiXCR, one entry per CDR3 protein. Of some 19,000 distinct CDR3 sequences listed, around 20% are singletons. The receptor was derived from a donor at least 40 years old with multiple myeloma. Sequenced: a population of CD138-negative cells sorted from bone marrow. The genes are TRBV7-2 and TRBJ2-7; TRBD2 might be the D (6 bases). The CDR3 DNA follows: TGTGCCAGCAGCCCCCAGGCAGGGCTAGCGAGCTACGAGCAGTACTTC. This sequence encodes CASSPQAGLASYEQYF.